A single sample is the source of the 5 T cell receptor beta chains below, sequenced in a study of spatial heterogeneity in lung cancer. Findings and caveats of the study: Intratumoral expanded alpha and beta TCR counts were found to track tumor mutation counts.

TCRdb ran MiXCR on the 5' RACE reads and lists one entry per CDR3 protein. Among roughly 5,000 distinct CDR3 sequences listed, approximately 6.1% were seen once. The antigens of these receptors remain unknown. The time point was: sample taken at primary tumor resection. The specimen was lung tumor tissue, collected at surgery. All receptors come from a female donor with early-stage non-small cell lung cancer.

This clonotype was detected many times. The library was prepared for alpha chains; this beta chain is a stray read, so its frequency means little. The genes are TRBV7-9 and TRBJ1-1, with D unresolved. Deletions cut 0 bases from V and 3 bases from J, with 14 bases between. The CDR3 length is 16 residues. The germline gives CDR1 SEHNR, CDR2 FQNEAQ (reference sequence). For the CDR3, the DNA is TGTGCCAGCAGCTTAGCGGGGAGTGGCGTTTACACTGAAGCTTTCTTT. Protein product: CASSLAGSGVYTEAFF.

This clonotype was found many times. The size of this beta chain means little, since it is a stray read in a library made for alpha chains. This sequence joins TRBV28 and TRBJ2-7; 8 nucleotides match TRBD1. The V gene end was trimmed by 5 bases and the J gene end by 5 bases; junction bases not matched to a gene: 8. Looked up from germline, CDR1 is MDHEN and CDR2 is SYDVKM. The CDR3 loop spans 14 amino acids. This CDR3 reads CASSPPDRVHEQYF. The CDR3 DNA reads TGTGCCAGCAGTCCTCCGGACAGGGTCCACGAGCAGTACTTC.

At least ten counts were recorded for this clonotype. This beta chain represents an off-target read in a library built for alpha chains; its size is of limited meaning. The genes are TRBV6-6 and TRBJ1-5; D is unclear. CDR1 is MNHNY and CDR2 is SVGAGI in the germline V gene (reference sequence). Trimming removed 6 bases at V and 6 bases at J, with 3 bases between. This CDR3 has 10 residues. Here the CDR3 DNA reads TGTGCCAGCAGCTCTCAGCCCCAGCATTTT. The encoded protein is CASSSQPQHF.

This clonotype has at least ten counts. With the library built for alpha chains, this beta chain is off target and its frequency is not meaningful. CDR3 nucleotide sequence: TGCAGTGCTAGAGCCCATTCCTGGGCGGGGGGTGCGAACAATGAGCAGTTCTTC. It specifies CSARAHSWAGGANNEQFF. This chain uses TRBV20-1 with TRBJ2-1, with TRBD2 matching 8 bases. This CDR3 comprises 18 residues. After removal of 1 base from V and 5 bases from J, the junction contained 16 bases not matched to a gene. CDR1 is DFQATT and CDR2 is SNEGSKA in the germline V gene (reference sequence).

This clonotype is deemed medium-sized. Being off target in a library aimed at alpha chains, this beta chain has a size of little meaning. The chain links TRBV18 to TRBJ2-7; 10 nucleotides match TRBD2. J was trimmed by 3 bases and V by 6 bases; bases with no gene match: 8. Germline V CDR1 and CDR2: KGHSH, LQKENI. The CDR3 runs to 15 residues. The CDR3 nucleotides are TGTGCCAGCTCTCAATCTAGCGGGAGAATCTACGAGCAGTACTTC. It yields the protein CASSQSSGRIYEQYF.